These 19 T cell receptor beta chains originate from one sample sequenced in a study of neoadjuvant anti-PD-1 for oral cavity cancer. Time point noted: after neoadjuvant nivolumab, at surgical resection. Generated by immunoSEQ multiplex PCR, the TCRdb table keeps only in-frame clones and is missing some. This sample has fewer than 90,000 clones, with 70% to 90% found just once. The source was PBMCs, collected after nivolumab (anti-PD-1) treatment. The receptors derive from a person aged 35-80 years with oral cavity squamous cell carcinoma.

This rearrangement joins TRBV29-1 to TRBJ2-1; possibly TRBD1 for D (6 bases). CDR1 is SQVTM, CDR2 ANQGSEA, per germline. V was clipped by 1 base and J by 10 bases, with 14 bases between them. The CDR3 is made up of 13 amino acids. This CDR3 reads CSVEASPRGEQFF. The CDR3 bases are TGCAGCGTTGAAGCCTCCCCTAGGGGGGAGCAGTTCTTC.

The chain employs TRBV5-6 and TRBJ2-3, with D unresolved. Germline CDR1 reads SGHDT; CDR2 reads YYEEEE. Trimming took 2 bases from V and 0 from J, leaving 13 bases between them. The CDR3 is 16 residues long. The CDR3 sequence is CASSFGLRASTDTQYF. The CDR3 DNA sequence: TGTGCCAGCAGCTTTGGGCTCCGAGCTAGCACAGATACGCAGTATTTT.

The CDR3 is CASSASAGGTEAFF. For the CDR3, the DNA is TGTGCCAGCAGCGCCTCGGCGGGGGGCACTGAAGCTTTCTTT. The J gene is TRBJ1-1, the V gene TRBV11-2, with D possibly being TRBD1 (5 bases). CDR3 length: 14 amino acids. Trimming removed 5 bases from V and 4 bases from J, with 14 bases in between. Germline CDR1 SGHAT, CDR2 FQNNGV.

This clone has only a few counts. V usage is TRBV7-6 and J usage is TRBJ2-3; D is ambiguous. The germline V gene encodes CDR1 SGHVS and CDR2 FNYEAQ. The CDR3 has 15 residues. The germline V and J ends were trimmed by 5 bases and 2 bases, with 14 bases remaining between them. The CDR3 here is CASSPLGSTTDTQYF. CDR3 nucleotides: TGTGCCAGCAGCCCCCTGGGCAGCACCACAGATACGCAGTATTTT.

DNA for the CDR3: TGTGCCAGCAGCGTAGCGTATGAGCAGTTCTTC. Its protein product is CASSVAYEQFF. The rearrangement joins TRBV9 to TRBJ2-1; no firm D call. The CDR3 sequence is 11 residues long. Looked up from germline, CDR1 is SGDLS and CDR2 is YYNGEE. Trimming cost V 0 bases and J 8 bases, with 3 bases left between them.

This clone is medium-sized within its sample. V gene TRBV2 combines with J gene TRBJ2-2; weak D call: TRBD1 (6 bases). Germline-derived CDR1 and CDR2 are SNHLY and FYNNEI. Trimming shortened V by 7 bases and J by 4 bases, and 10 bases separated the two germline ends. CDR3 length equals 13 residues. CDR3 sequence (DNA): TGTGCCAGCACCGACAGGCCCACCGGGGAGCTGTTTTTT. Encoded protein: CASTDRPTGELFF.

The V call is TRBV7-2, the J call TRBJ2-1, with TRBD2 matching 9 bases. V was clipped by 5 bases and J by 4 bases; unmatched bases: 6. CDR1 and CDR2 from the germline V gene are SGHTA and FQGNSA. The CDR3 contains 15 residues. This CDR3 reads CASSLSGGPYNEQFF. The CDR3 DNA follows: TGTGCCAGCAGCCTTAGCGGGGGCCCATACAATGAGCAGTTCTTC.

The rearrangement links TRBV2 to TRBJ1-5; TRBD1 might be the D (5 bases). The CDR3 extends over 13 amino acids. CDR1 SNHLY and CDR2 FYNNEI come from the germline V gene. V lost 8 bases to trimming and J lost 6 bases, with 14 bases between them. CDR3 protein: CASGREGSQPQHF. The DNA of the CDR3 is TGTGCCAGCGGCAGGGAGGGAAGTCAGCCCCAGCATTTT.

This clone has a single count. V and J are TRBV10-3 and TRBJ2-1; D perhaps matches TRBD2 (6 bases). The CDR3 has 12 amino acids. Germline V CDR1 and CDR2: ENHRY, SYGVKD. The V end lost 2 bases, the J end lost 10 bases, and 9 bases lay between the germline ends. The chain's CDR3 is CAISEQEGEQFF. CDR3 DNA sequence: TGTGCCATCAGTGAGCAGGAGGGAGAGCAGTTCTTC.

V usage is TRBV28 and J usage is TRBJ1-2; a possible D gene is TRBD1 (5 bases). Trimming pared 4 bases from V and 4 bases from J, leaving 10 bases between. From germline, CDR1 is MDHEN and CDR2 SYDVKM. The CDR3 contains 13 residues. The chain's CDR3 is CASSYTDSYGYTF. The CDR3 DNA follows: TGTGCCAGCAGTTACACCGACAGCTATGGCTACACCTTC.

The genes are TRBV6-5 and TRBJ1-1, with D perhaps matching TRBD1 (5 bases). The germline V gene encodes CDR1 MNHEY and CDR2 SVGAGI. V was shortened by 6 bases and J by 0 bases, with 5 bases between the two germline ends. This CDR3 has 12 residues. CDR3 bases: TGTGCCAGCAGGGGGGTGAACACTGAAGCTTTCTTT. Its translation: CASRGVNTEAFF.

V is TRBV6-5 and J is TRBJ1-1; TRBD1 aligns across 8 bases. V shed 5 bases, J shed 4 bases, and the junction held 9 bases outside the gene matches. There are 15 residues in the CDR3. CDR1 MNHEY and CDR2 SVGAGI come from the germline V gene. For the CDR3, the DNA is TGTGCCAGCAGTCTCCACAGGGGGAGTGGCACTGAAGCTTTCTTT. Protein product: CASSLHRGSGTEAFF.

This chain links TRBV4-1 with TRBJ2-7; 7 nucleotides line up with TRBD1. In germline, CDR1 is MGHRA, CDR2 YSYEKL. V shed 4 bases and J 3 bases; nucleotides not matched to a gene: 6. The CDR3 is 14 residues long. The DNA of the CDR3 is TGCGCCAGCAGCCCCCAGACAGGGAACTACGAGCAGTACTTC. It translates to CASSPQTGNYEQYF.

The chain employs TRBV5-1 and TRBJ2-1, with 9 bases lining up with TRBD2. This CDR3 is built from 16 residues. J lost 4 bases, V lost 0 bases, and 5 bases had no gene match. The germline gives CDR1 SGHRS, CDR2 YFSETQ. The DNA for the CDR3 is TGCGCCAGCAGCTTGGTGGCGGGAGGGCCGTACAATGAGCAGTTCTTC. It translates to CASSLVAGGPYNEQFF.

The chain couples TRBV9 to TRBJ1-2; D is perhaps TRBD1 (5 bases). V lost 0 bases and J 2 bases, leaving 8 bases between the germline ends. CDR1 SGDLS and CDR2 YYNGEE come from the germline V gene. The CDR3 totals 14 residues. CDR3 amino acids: CASSVGSGNYGYTF. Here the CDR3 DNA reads TGTGCCAGCAGCGTAGGGTCAGGGAACTATGGCTACACCTTC. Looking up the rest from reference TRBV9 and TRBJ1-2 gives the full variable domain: DSGVTQTPKHLITATGQRVTLRCSPRSGDLSVYWYQQSLDQGLQFLIQYYNGEERAKGNILERFSAQQFPDLHSELNLSSLELGDSALYFCASSVGSGNYGYTFGSGTRLTVV.

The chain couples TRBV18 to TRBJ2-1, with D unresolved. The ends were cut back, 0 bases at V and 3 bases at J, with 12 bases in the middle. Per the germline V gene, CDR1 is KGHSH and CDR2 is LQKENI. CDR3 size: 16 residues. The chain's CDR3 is CASSPPEPSFYNEQFF. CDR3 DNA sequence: TGTGCCAGCTCACCACCGGAGCCCTCCTTCTACAATGAGCAGTTCTTC.

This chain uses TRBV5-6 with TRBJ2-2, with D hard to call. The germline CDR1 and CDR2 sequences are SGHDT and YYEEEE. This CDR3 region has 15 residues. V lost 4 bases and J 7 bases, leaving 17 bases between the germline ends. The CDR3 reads CASSVDGFSGGELFF. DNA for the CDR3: TGTGCCAGCAGCGTGGACGGATTTTCGGGCGGGGAGCTGTTTTTT.

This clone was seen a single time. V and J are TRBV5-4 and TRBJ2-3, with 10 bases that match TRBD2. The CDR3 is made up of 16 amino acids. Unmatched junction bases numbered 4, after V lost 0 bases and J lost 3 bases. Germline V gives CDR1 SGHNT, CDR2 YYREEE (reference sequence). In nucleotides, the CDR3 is TGTGCCAGCAGCTTGGCACTAGCGGGAAGAACAGATACGCAGTATTTT. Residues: CASSLALAGRTDTQYF. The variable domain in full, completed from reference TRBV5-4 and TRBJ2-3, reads ETGVTQSPTHLIKTRGQQVTLRCSSQSGHNTVSWYQQALGQGPQFIFQYYREEENGRGNFPPRFSGLQFPNYSSELNVNALELDDSALYLCASSLALAGRTDTQYFGPGTRLTVL.

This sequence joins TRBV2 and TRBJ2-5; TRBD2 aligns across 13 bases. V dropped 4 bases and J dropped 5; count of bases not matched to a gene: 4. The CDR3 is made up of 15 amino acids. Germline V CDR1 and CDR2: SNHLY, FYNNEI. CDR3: CASSGTSGSLETQYF. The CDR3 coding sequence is TGTGCCAGCAGTGGGACTAGCGGGAGTTTGGAGACCCAGTACTTC.